A single sample gave rise to the 26 T cell receptor beta chains below, sequenced in a study of blood T cell repertoires in COVID-19. The repertoire was sequenced with immunoSEQ multiplex PCR; TCRdb's copy has only in-frame clones and lacks some. The sample holds about 190,000 clones, around 90% seen once. Sequencing used peripheral blood. Every receptor here comes from a man in his forties or fifties with acute or convalescent COVID-19.

This chain joins TRBV28 and TRBJ2-7; 7 bases are a match to TRBD1. Per germline, CDR1 MDHEN and CDR2 SYDVKM. The CDR3 runs to 17 residues. Unmatched junction bases numbered 13, after V lost 2 bases and J lost 3 bases. The CDR3 DNA sequence: TGTGCCAGCAGTTTAGAGGGGGCCCGCACCTCGGTCTACGAGCAGTACTTC. Residues: CASSLEGARTSVYEQYF.

CDR3 region: CSAREGAQQYF. In DNA, the CDR3 is TGCAGTGCTAGAGAAGGGGCCCAGCAGTACTTC. This sequence joins TRBV20-1 and TRBJ2-7, with D tentatively TRBD1 (5 bases). V was trimmed by 0 bases and J by 8 bases, leaving 8 bases between them. This CDR3 has 11 amino acids. Germline V gene lookup returns CDR1 DFQATT and CDR2 SNEGSKA (reference sequence).

The chain couples TRBV15 to TRBJ2-7; 7 bases are shared with TRBD1. The CDR3 contains 13 residues. V trimming: 3 bases; J trimming: 6 bases; junction bases outside the gene matches: 5. CDR1 LNHNV and CDR2 YYDKDF come from the germline V gene (reference sequence). CDR3 amino acids: CATSSDRVSEQYV. As DNA, the CDR3 is TGTGCCACCAGCAGTGACAGGGTAAGCGAGCAGTACGTC.

The V gene is TRBV6-1, the J gene TRBJ2-6; possibly TRBD1 for D (6 bases). Germline loops: CDR1 MNHNS, CDR2 SASEGT. V gave up 3 bases and J gave up 4 bases, with 10 bases separating them. This CDR3 has 15 amino acids. The CDR3 here is CASSDQGTGANVLTF. CDR3 in DNA: TGTGCCAGCAGTGACCAGGGGACCGGGGCCAACGTCCTGACTTTC.

The genes are TRBV3-1 (or the pseudogene TRBV3-2) and TRBJ1-5, with D possibly TRBD1 on 5 matching bases. Germline V lookup: CDR1 LGHDT, CDR2 YNNKEL (reference sequence). The CDR3 contains 15 residues. V lost 0 bases and J 2 bases, leaving 8 bases between the germline ends. CDR3 protein: CASSQDMTGNQPQHF. CDR3 coding DNA: TGTGCCAGCAGCCAAGATATGACAGGCAATCAGCCCCAGCATTTT.

V and J are TRBV5-1 and TRBJ2-7, with D possibly matching TRBD2 (5 bases). The CDR3 totals 15 residues. CDR1 SGHRS and CDR2 YFSETQ come from the germline V gene. V lost 4 bases to trimming and J lost 3 bases, with 17 bases between them. CDR3 DNA sequence: TGCGCCAGCAGCCCCGGTGGCCCGGGGTTCTACGAGCAGTACGTC. Translation gives CASSPGGPGFYEQYV.

This sequence joins TRBV4-3 and TRBJ2-3; no firm D call. The germline gives CDR1 LGHNA, CDR2 YSLEER. There are 14 residues in the CDR3. Trimming cost V 3 bases and J 4 bases, with 11 bases left between them. CDR3 nucleotides: TGCGCCAGCAGCCAGTCCAGGTCTCCAGATACGCAGTATTTT. Its protein product is CASSQSRSPDTQYF.

The chain uses TRBV7-8 and TRBJ2-3; the D is unclear. Germline lookup yields CDR1 SGHVS and CDR2 FQNEAQ. The V and J ends lost 5 bases and 6 bases respectively, with 9 bases between them. CDR3 size: 12 residues. CDR3 bases: TGTGCCAGCAGCCAAGCCCTGGATACGCAGTATTTT. It encodes CASSQALDTQYF. The full variable domain, in which reference TRBV7-8 and TRBJ2-3 provide the parts outside the CDR3, is GAGVSQSPRYKVAKRGQDVALRCDPISGHVSLFWYQQALGQGPEFLTYFQNEAQLDKSGLPSDRFFAERPEGSVSTLKIQRTQQEDSAVYLCASSQALDTQYFGPGTRLTVL.

J is TRBJ1-2 and V is TRBV11-2; a possible D gene is TRBD1 (6 bases). The CDR3 runs to 16 residues. V dropped 1 base and J dropped 4 bases, with 16 bases sitting between them. Germline CDR1 SGHAT, CDR2 FQNNGV. The CDR3, as DNA: TGTGCCAGCAGCTTAGGGGGGCTTCAGTCTCGCTATGGCTACACCTTC. Encoded protein: CASSLGGLQSRYGYTF.

The chain links TRBV2 to TRBJ1-5; D not resolved. Germline loops: CDR1 SNHLY, CDR2 FYNNEI. The length of the CDR3 is 14 residues. V was clipped by 5 bases and J by 6 bases, with 14 bases between them. CDR3 sequence (DNA): TGTGCCAGCAGTAACAGTGAGAACATTCAGCCCCAGCATTTT. Translated: CASSNSENIQPQHF.

The rearrangement joins TRBV28 to TRBJ1-1; 8 bases map to TRBD1. The V segment lost 10 bases and the J segment 4 bases; nucleotides outside the gene matches: 14. Germline CDR1 is MDHEN and CDR2 is SYDVKM. This CDR3 is 15 amino acids long. DNA of the CDR3: TGTGCCACAGGCCCGACAGGGGTTCGGAGCACTGAAGCTTTCTTT. Its protein product is CATGPTGVRSTEAFF. The variable domain in full, completed from reference TRBV28 and TRBJ1-1, reads DVKVTQSSRYLVKRTGEKVFLECVQDMDHENMFWYRQDPGLGLRLIYFSYDVKMKEKGDIPEGYSVSREKKERFSLILESASTNQTSMYLCATGPTGVRSTEAFFGQGTRLTVV.

The chain has TRBV27 and TRBJ2-2, with 8 positions matching TRBD2. The CDR3 totals 15 residues. V lost 4 bases to trimming and J lost 4 bases; unmatched junction nucleotides: 5. Per germline, CDR1 MNHEY and CDR2 SMNVEV (reference sequence). The CDR3 nucleotides are TGTGCCAGCAGTTCTAGCGGGTTTCCCACCGGGGAGCTGTTTTTT. Translating it yields CASSSSGFPTGELFF.

The table lists this clone with a few counts. The chain combines TRBV29-1 with TRBJ1-2, with a possible D match to TRBD1 (5 bases). CDR3 length: 12 residues. From germline, CDR1 is SQVTM and CDR2 ANQGSEA. The V end lost 6 bases, the J end lost 4 bases, and 12 bases lay between the germline ends. CDR3 in amino acids: CSVREAAYGYTF. Written as DNA, the CDR3 is TGCAGCGTCAGGGAAGCAGCCTATGGCTACACCTTC.

The J gene is TRBJ1-4, the V gene TRBV30; D call uncertain. There are 13 residues in the CDR3. With 2 bases removed from V and 8 bases from J, the gap between germline ends came to 12 bases. Germline V gene sequence: CDR1 GTSNPN, CDR2 SVGIG (reference sequence). The CDR3 sequence: CAWSSVFGEKLFF. In DNA form, the CDR3 reads TGTGCCTGGAGTTCGGTTTTCGGGGAAAAACTGTTTTTT.

The genes are TRBV11-2 and TRBJ1-4, with D uncertain. The germline CDR1 and CDR2 sequences are SGHAT and FQNNGV. This CDR3 comprises 18 residues. Trimming took 0 bases from V and 0 from J, leaving 14 bases between them. CDR3 sequence: CASSLDQVQFTTNEKLFF. The CDR3 nucleotides are TGTGCCAGCAGCTTAGACCAAGTACAGTTCACAACTAATGAAAAACTGTTTTTT.

Worth noting for this clone: At one boundary the junction diverges from the germline segment, which might be a read error. V is TRBV30 and J is TRBJ1-1; 10 nucleotides agree with TRBD1. The CDR3 sequence is 13 residues long. Per germline, CDR1 GTSNPN and CDR2 SVGIG (reference sequence). The CDR3 sequence is CAWSAGTGDSLAF. In nucleotides, the CDR3 is TGTGCCTGGAGTGCCGGGACAGGGGACTCCCTCGCTTTT.

V gene TRBV21-1 combines with J gene TRBJ1-1; the listed D gene, TRBD1, was not tested against the DNA. TRBV21-1 is designated a pseudogene. The CDR3 totals 17 residues. Here the CDR3 DNA reads TGTGCCAGCAGCAGTGGGCAGGGGCCAACGATGAACACTGAAGCTTTCTTT. Its protein is CASSSGQGPTMNTEAFF.

The J gene is TRBJ1-1, the V gene TRBV7-8, with D perhaps matching TRBD1 (5 bases). Germline CDR1 SGHVS, CDR2 FQNEAQ. This CDR3 has 16 amino acids. Between the trimmed V and J ends, which lost 3 bases and 2 bases, there was a span of 16 bases. CDR3 loop: CASSLGPWEVNTEAFF. The DNA of the CDR3 is TGTGCCAGCAGCTTGGGGCCATGGGAGGTAAACACTGAAGCTTTCTTT.

The J gene is TRBJ1-5, the V gene TRBV7-2; the match to TRBD1 covers 9 bases. Unmatched junction bases numbered 8, after V lost 5 bases and J lost 6 bases. The CDR3 length is 15 residues. Looked up from germline, CDR1 is SGHTA and CDR2 is FQGNSA. The CDR3 DNA reads as TGTGCCAGCAGCGCAACAGGGGGCGCCTTTCAGCCCCAGCATTTT. Its translation: CASSATGGAFQPQHF.

The J gene is TRBJ2-3, the V gene TRBV7-6, with 8 bases matching TRBD2. The CDR3 covers 15 residues. V dropped 5 bases and J dropped 4; count of bases not matched to a gene: 8. CDR1 SGHVS and CDR2 FNYEAQ come from the germline V gene. The CDR3 protein is CASSQTSSGADTQYF. The CDR3 coding sequence is TGTGCCAGCAGCCAAACTAGTAGCGGGGCAGATACGCAGTATTTT.

The rearrangement links TRBV4-2 to TRBJ2-7; maybe TRBD1 (6 bases). Germline V gives CDR1 LGHNA, CDR2 YNFKEQ. V dropped 1 base and J dropped 1 base, with 11 bases sitting between them. The CDR3 spans 15 residues. CDR3 DNA: TGTGCCAGCAGCCAAGCTCGCGGACAGTCCTACGAGCAGTACTTC. Its protein product is CASSQARGQSYEQYF.

The rearrangement links TRBV7-9 to TRBJ1-3; 8 bases are a match to TRBD1. V lost 5 bases and J lost 4; bases outside the gene matches: 10. There are 16 residues in the CDR3. Germline CDR1 reads SEHNR; CDR2 reads FQNEAQ (reference sequence). The CDR3 here is CASSPKEGTGGNTIYF. CDR3 coding DNA: TGTGCCAGCAGCCCCAAGGAAGGGACAGGCGGAAACACCATATATTTT.

The chain uses TRBV6-5 and TRBJ1-4; no clear D gene. This CDR3 is 13 amino acids long. The V gene lost 5 bases and the J gene lost 8 bases, with 12 bases spanning the gap. Germline V gene data show CDR1 as MNHEY and CDR2 as SVGAGI. The chain's CDR3 is CASSRVPREKLFF. Here the CDR3 DNA reads TGTGCCAGCAGTCGAGTTCCCAGGGAAAAACTGTTTTTT.

V is TRBV7-9 and J is TRBJ1-1; D not certain. Germline CDR1 is SEHNR and CDR2 is FQNEAQ (reference sequence). The CDR3 spans 13 residues. V lost 1 base and J lost 4, with 7 bases in between. CDR3 protein: CASSLGGGTEAFF. The CDR3 nucleotides read TGTGCCAGCAGCTTAGGGGGAGGCACTGAAGCTTTCTTT.

V usage is TRBV6-6 and J usage is TRBJ2-3, with 9 bases identical to TRBD1. J was trimmed by 1 base and V by 5 bases; bases with no gene match: 1. Germline values: CDR1 MNHNY, CDR2 SVGAGI (reference sequence). The CDR3 sequence is 14 residues long. The DNA of the CDR3 is TGTGCCAGCAGTAGGACAGGGGGCACAGATACGCAGTATTTT. Translation: CASSRTGGTDTQYF.

V usage is TRBV7-6 and J usage is TRBJ2-5; 14 positions match TRBD2. With 5 bases clipped from V and 10 bases from J, the junction kept 12 bases outside the gene matches. The V gene's germline CDR1 is SGHVS and CDR2 FNYEAQ. There are 16 residues in the CDR3. CDR3 nucleotides: TGTGCCAGCAGCCCCGGACTAGCGGGAGGCCTGTCTCTCCAGTACTTC. Residues: CASSPGLAGGLSLQYF.